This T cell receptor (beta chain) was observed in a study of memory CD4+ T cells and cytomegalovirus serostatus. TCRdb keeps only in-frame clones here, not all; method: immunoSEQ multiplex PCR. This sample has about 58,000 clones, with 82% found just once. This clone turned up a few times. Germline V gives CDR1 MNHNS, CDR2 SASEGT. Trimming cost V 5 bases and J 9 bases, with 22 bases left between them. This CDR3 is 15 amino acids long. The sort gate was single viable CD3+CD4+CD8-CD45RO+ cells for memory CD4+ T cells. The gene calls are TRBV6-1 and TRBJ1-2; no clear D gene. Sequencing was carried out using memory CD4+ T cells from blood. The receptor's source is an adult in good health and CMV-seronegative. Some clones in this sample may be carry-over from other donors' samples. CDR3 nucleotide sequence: TGTGCCAGCAGTCCTCCCCCGCGGTTACCTATGCGCTACACCTTC. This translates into CASSPPPRLPMRYTF.